This T cell receptor (beta chain) was sequenced for a study of T cell responses to AZD1222 COVID-19 vaccine. For the study at large: Second doses at about 4 or about 12 weeks were pooled.

The V end lost 5 bases, the J end lost 9 bases, and 15 bases lay between the germline ends. The CDR3 spans 13 residues. Germline loops: CDR1 SGHNT, CDR2 YENEEA. Study observations and caveats: Two doses of AZD1222 preceded a rise in Spike-specific TCR breadth and depth. Across the whole spike, CD4 TCRs peaked at regions 160-218 and 743-854. Of the AZD1222 recipients, only six were seropositive at baseline.

Worth noting for this clone: Its antigen is unknown.

Data came from immunoSEQ multiplex PCR; TCRdb stores just in-frame clones and leaves some out. The sample lists some 100,000 clones; around 90% were seen once. Sequencing was performed on peripheral blood, taken on day 0 of AZD1222 vaccination. This clonotype was obtained from an adult in good health. The genes are TRBV11-3 and TRBJ2-3; no clear D gene. As DNA, the CDR3 is TGTGCCAGCAGCCCGGACCCAGCCGGGACGCAGTATTTT. This encodes CASSPDPAGTQYF.